This TCR beta chain comes out of a study of CD4 T cells in relation to SARS-CoV-2 and coronaviruses. General study results and limits: The cross-reactivity analysis covered only spike protein, not other viral proteins. Culture-expanded clones reflect memory recall rather than primary priming during culture.

The CDR3 runs to 15 residues. J lost 6 bases, V lost 4 bases, and 4 bases had no gene match. Germline-derived CDR1 and CDR2 are SGHNT and YYREEE (reference sequence). Naive and memory CD4+ T cells came from enriched cryopreserved PBMCs. TCRdb's copy holds only in-frame clones and misses some; the assay was immunoSEQ multiplex PCR. The data contain about 56,000 clones, around 90% of them singletons. This clone occurred once. Antigen: not known. This TCR was recovered from an adult with COVID-19. The chain employs TRBV5-4 and TRBJ2-1, with 13 nucleotides matching TRBD2. The specimen was naive CD4+ T cells from PBMCs. The subset is: naive CD4+ T cells isolated by negative enrichment. The chain's CDR3 is CASSPGLAGTNEQFF. DNA of the CDR3: TGTGCCAGCAGCCCGGGACTAGCGGGGACCAATGAGCAGTTCTTC.